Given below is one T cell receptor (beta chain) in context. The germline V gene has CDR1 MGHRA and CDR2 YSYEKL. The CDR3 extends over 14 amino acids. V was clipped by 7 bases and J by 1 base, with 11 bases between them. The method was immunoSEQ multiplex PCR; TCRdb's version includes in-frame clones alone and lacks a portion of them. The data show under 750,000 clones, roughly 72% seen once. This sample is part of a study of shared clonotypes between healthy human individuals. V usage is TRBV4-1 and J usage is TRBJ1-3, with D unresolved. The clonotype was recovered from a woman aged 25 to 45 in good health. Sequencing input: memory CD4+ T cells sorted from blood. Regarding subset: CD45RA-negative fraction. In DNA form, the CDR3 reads TGCGCCAGCACCCAGGTAGGGTCTGGAAACACCATATATTTT. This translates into CASTQVGSGNTIYF.